One sample yielded the 29 T cell receptor beta chains listed below, sequenced in a study of spatial heterogeneity in lung cancer. Antigens of these TCRs are unknown. TCRdb re-called the 5' RACE reads with MiXCR, one entry per CDR3 protein. The data contain a few thousand distinct CDR3 sequences, over 20% of them singletons. The time point denotes: sample taken at primary tumor resection. Study-level results: Expanded alpha and beta TCR counts within tumors tracked tumor mutation counts.

Source: lung tumor tissue, taken at surgery. All receptors derive from a female donor with early-stage non-small cell lung cancer.

This chain links TRBV11-3 with TRBJ2-2; tentatively, D is TRBD1 or TRBD2 (5 bases each). Germline V gene data show CDR1 as SGHNT and CDR2 as YENEEA. The CDR3 loop spans 13 amino acids. Trimming removed 3 bases at V and 5 bases at J, with 7 bases between. The CDR3 sequence is CASSLGRTGELFF. Here the CDR3 DNA reads TGTGCCAGCAGCTTGGGACGTACCGGGGAGCTGTTTTTT.

The V call is TRBV29-1, the J call TRBJ2-5, with no clear D. The CDR3 has 13 amino acids. The V end was cut by 7 bases, the J end by 1 base, with 13 bases between. Germline V CDR1 and CDR2: SQVTM, ANQGSEA. CDR3 DNA: TGCAGCGCCGAAGTCGGGTTCCAAGAGACCCAGTACTTC. Translation: CSAEVGFQETQYF.

Sample share makes this clonotype medium-sized (0.01 to 0.1%). At one of its ends the junction is not consistent with the germline gene, which may arise from a read error. V is TRBV2 and J is TRBJ1-1, with D hard to call. The CDR3 is 11 residues long. Germline V CDR1 and CDR2: SNHLY, FYNNEI. The CDR3 nucleotides are TGTGCCAGCGGGTTGAAGACTGAAGCTTTCTTT. Translation gives CASGLKTEAFF.

By share, this clonotype ranks as medium-sized (0.01 to 0.1%). The gene calls are TRBV6-2 or TRBV6-3 and TRBJ2-5; 9 bases are a match to TRBD2. Trimming at V came to 6 bases and at J to 1 base, leaving 3 bases not matched to a gene. This CDR3 has 14 amino acids. Germline CDR1 MNHEY, CDR2 SVGEGT. CDR3 DNA sequence: TGTGCCAGCAGAAGACTAGCGGTCCAAGAGACCCAGTACTTC. Translating it yields CASRRLAVQETQYF.

By proportion, this clonotype is large (0.1 to 1%). The chain uses TRBV12-3 or TRBV12-4 and TRBJ2-4; D is unresolved. The CDR3 length is 15 residues. Deletions cut 2 bases from V and 0 bases from J, with 8 bases between. The CDR3 protein is CASSLNSGAKNIQYF. The DNA of the CDR3 is TGTGCCAGCAGTTTAAATTCCGGAGCCAAAAACATTCAGTACTTC.

A few counts support this clonotype. The chain is built from TRBV29-1 and TRBJ2-4; 7 bases are a match to TRBD1. V gave up 4 bases and J gave up 5 bases; unmatched junction bases: 2. This CDR3 comprises 12 residues. CDR1 and CDR2 (germline): SQVTM, ANQGSEA. CDR3 residues: CSVGQGENIQYF. Here the CDR3 DNA reads TGCAGCGTTGGACAGGGCGAAAACATTCAGTACTTC.

J is TRBJ2-5 and V is TRBV10-1; 13 positions agree with TRBD2. Germline CDR1 and CDR2: WNHNN and SYGVQD (reference sequence). The CDR3 totals 15 residues. V lost 6 bases to trimming and J lost 2 bases; unmatched junction nucleotides: 3. This CDR3 is CASSPGLAGQETQYF. Here the CDR3 DNA reads TGCGCCAGCAGCCCGGGACTAGCGGGGCAAGAGACCCAGTACTTC.

The chain employs TRBV10-2 and TRBJ2-5; TRBD1 matches at 7 bases. J was trimmed by 1 base and V by 7 bases; bases with no gene match: 9. This CDR3 region has 15 residues. Germline V gene lookup returns CDR1 WSHSY and CDR2 SAAADI. The CDR3 nucleotides are TGCGCCAGCACTGACAGGGTGGGGTTCCAAGAGACCCAGTACTTC. Translated: CASTDRVGFQETQYF.

By proportion, this clonotype is medium-sized. This chain joins TRBV6-2 or TRBV6-3 and TRBJ2-3; 7 bases map to TRBD2. This CDR3 contains 16 residues. CDR1 is MNHEY and CDR2 is SVGEGT in the germline V gene. With V trimmed by 6 bases and J by 1 base, 10 bases remained unmatched. CDR3 bases: TGTGCCAGCAGGCCGACTTGGGCGGGGGGCACAGATACGCAGTATTTT. Translated, it gives CASRPTWAGGTDTQYF.

This clonotype is medium-sized within its sample. This chain uses TRBV5-4 with TRBJ2-7; TRBD2 agrees at 14 bases. V shed 4 bases, J shed 1 base, and the junction held 7 bases outside the gene matches. CDR3 length: 17 residues. CDR1 is SGHNT, CDR2 YYREEE, per germline (reference sequence). DNA of the CDR3: TGTGCCAGCAGCCCTGGACTAGCGGGAGGTCGATCCTACGAGCAGTACTTC. Translated, it gives CASSPGLAGGRSYEQYF.

The chain combines TRBV5-4 with TRBJ2-5; perhaps TRBD2 as D (7 bases). Trimming shortened V by 4 bases and J by 2 bases, and 12 bases separated the two germline ends. Looked up from germline, CDR1 is SGHNT and CDR2 is YYREEE (reference sequence). The CDR3 has 14 residues. CDR3 in DNA: TGTGCCAGCAGCCTAGGGGGGGAACAAGAGACCCAGTACTTC. This encodes CASSLGGEQETQYF. Full variable domain (missing parts from reference TRBV5-4 and TRBJ2-5): ETGVTQSPTHLIKTRGQQVTLRCSSQSGHNTVSWYQQALGQGPQFIFQYYREEENGRGNFPPRFSGLQFPNYSSELNVNALELDDSALYLCASSLGGEQETQYFGPGTRLLVL.

Judged by abundance, this clonotype is large. The rearrangement uses TRBV7-9 and TRBJ2-5; no definite D call. This CDR3 comprises 15 residues. Germline V gene sequence: CDR1 SEHNR, CDR2 FQNEAQ (reference sequence). Trimming left V 1 base short and J 1 base short, with 10 bases between. DNA of the CDR3: TGTGCCAGCAGCTTAGAAAGAGGATTCCAAGAGACCCAGTACTTC. It is translated as CASSLERGFQETQYF.

This clonotype rates as medium-sized. The genes are TRBV7-7 and TRBJ2-1, with D perhaps TRBD2 (5 bases). V was pared by 4 bases and J by 6 bases, with 16 bases between. Germline-derived CDR1 and CDR2 are SSHAT and FNYEAQ (reference sequence). The CDR3 is 15 residues long. This CDR3 reads CASSSGPGEFNEQFF. The CDR3 DNA reads TGTGCCAGCAGCTCAGGACCCGGGGAGTTCAATGAGCAGTTCTTC.

The gene calls are TRBV2 and TRBJ2-5; D not certain. CDR1 and CDR2 from the germline V gene are SNHLY and FYNNEI. V dropped 3 bases and J dropped 3 bases, with 20 bases sitting between them. The CDR3 has 17 residues. The CDR3 sequence is CASSEDFGVTIEETQYF. CDR3 coding DNA: TGTGCCAGCAGTGAGGATTTTGGTGTAACGATAGAAGAGACCCAGTACTTC.

This clonotype is termed large (0.1 to 1%). The chain joins TRBV12-3 or TRBV12-4 to TRBJ2-3, with TRBD2 matching over 11 bases. Trimming removed 5 bases from V and 6 bases from J; junction bases left unmatched: 7. The CDR3 has 15 residues. The CDR3 DNA sequence: TGTGCCAGCAGTGACGGGACTAGCGGAGGGGATACGCAGTATTTT. Translation: CASSDGTSGGDTQYF.

The chain has TRBV24-1 and TRBJ2-2, with TRBD1 matching over 10 bases. Germline V gene lookup returns CDR1 KGHDR and CDR2 SFDVKD. V dropped 1 base and J dropped 6; count of bases not matched to a gene: 7. The CDR3 loop spans 17 amino acids. CDR3 nucleotide sequence: TGTGCCACCAGTGATTTATCAGGACAGGGGGTTCCCGGGGAGCTGTTTTTT. Encoded protein: CATSDLSGQGVPGELFF.

This clonotype was detected a few times. This chain joins TRBV12-3 or TRBV12-4 and TRBJ1-6; D uncertain. V dropped 6 bases and J dropped 6 bases, with 12 bases sitting between them. CDR3 length: 14 residues. Written as DNA, the CDR3 is TGTGCCAGCAGCCAGTCTGGGAGTAATTCACCCCTCCACTTT. Its protein is CASSQSGSNSPLHF.

CDR3 amino acids: CASSLVGGKMADTQYF. The CDR3 DNA reads TGTGCCAGCAGCTTAGTTGGCGGGAAAATGGCAGATACGCAGTATTTT. The chain uses TRBV7-2 and TRBJ2-3; D may be TRBD2 (6 bases). Trimming cost V 1 base and J 4 bases, with 15 bases left between them. Germline V CDR1 and CDR2: SGHTA, FQGNSA. This CDR3 comprises 16 residues.

This clonotype was seen repeatedly, ten times or more. This sequence joins TRBV12-2 and TRBJ2-2; TRBD2, as called in the table, went unchecked against the DNA. TRBV12-2 has pseudogene status. The CDR3 consists of 15 residues. The CDR3 nucleotides are TGTGCAAGTCGCATTTCTAGCGGGAGGGCCGGGGAGCTGTTTTTT. It translates to CASRISSGRAGELFF.

This clonotype was counted at least ten times. V gene TRBV20-1 combines with J gene TRBJ2-5, with TRBD1 identical over 7 bases. In germline, CDR1 is DFQATT, CDR2 SNEGSKA (reference sequence). The CDR3 loop spans 13 amino acids. V lost 6 bases, J lost 5 bases, and 9 bases stayed unmatched. CDR3 coding DNA: TGCAGTGCCCCCGGGACAGCAGCGGAGACCCAGTACTTC. It yields the protein CSAPGTAAETQYF.

J is TRBJ2-3 and V is TRBV18, with D unresolved. Trimming removed 2 bases at V and 3 bases at J, with 9 bases between. Per germline, CDR1 KGHSH and CDR2 LQKENI. CDR3 length: 14 amino acids. The CDR3 DNA reads TGTGCCAGCTCACCATCATTGACGACAGATACGCAGTATTTT. Amino acid sequence: CASSPSLTTDTQYF.

This clonotype qualifies as large. The chain is built from TRBV20-1 and TRBJ1-5; 9 positions match TRBD1. The V gene's germline CDR1 is DFQATT and CDR2 SNEGSKA (reference sequence). This CDR3 is 20 amino acids long. V trimming: 3 bases; J trimming: 2 bases; junction bases outside the gene matches: 20. In nucleotides, the CDR3 is TGCAGTGCTAGGGCAGGAGAGGACAGGGGTTTGTGGGTGGGCAATCAGCCCCAGCATTTT. It codes for CSARAGEDRGLWVGNQPQHF.

The chain is built from TRBV6-5 and TRBJ2-3, with 7 bases that match TRBD2. Germline-derived CDR1 and CDR2 are MNHEY and SVGAGI. V shed 6 bases, J shed 3 bases, and the junction held 6 bases outside the gene matches. The CDR3 totals 14 residues. The CDR3 bases are TGTGCCAGCAGGCTAGCGGTGAGGACAGATACGCAGTATTTT. The encoded protein is CASRLAVRTDTQYF.

The V and J genes are TRBV5-1 and TRBJ2-5; D remains ambiguous. Germline lookup yields CDR1 SGHRS and CDR2 YFSETQ. The CDR3 consists of 15 residues. Trimming left V 0 bases short and J 1 base short, with 10 bases between. This CDR3 reads CASSLVAGTQETQYF. In DNA, the CDR3 is TGCGCCAGCAGCTTGGTGGCAGGAACCCAAGAGACCCAGTACTTC.

This clonotype has at least ten counts. The rearrangement uses TRBV12-3 or TRBV12-4 and TRBJ2-1; D is possibly TRBD2 (5 bases). Trimming pared 6 bases from V and 0 bases from J, leaving 21 bases between. CDR3 length equals 18 residues. The CDR3, as DNA: TGTGCCAGCAGGGGGAGACATGGGATTCGAAGCTCCTACAATGAGCAGTTCTTC. It is translated as CASRGRHGIRSSYNEQFF.

This clonotype is categorized as medium-sized (0.01 to 0.1%). The V gene is TRBV6-1, the J gene TRBJ2-3; 12 nucleotides align to TRBD2. With 5 bases clipped from V and 7 bases from J, the junction kept 7 bases outside the gene matches. CDR1 is MNHNS, CDR2 SASEGT, per germline. The CDR3 spans 15 residues. The CDR3 is CASSRTSGIQNTQYF. The CDR3 coding sequence is TGTGCCAGCAGTCGGACTAGCGGGATCCAAAATACGCAGTATTTT.

The V and J genes are TRBV6-6 and TRBJ2-7, with 9 bases fitting TRBD1. This CDR3 is 15 amino acids long. Germline lookup yields CDR1 MNHNY and CDR2 SVGAGI (reference sequence). V shed 6 bases and J 6 bases; nucleotides not matched to a gene: 12. This CDR3 reads CASSSTDRGSGEQYF. The CDR3 DNA follows: TGTGCCAGCAGCTCTACGGACAGGGGAAGCGGCGAGCAGTACTTC.

This clonotype counts as medium-sized. The chain is built from TRBV27 and TRBJ1-6, with D hard to call. The germline V gene encodes CDR1 MNHEY and CDR2 SMNVEV (reference sequence). Trimming removed 2 bases at V and 4 bases at J, with 3 bases between. This CDR3 has 13 residues. In DNA form, the CDR3 reads TGTGCCAGCAGTTTAACTTATAATTCACCCCTCCACTTT. Translation gives CASSLTYNSPLHF.

Only a few counts were recorded for this clonotype. The rearrangement links TRBV4-3 to TRBJ2-5, with 7 bases identical to TRBD1. This CDR3 contains 15 residues. Unmatched junction bases numbered 7, after V lost 1 base and J lost 5 bases. Per germline, CDR1 LGHNA and CDR2 YSLEER. CDR3: CASSQGGDREETQYF. CDR3 DNA: TGCGCCAGCAGCCAAGGAGGGGACAGAGAGGAGACCCAGTACTTC.